This T cell receptor beta chain is drawn from a study of Graves' ophthalmopathy and Graves' hyperthyroidism. Overall study context: Peripheral blood was collected at initial diagnosis, before any treatment. Points from the study as a whole: At around 70% sensitivity and 72.22% specificity, the model predicted progression of the ophthalmopathy. Thyroid clonotypes that were expanded above 0.001 frequency mostly also appeared in blood. A 13-signature model separated ophthalmopathy from stable hyperthyroidism, 85% to 90% sensitivity, around 78% specificity.

The CDR3 spans 15 residues. Trimming shortened V by 5 bases and J by 8 bases, and 21 bases separated the two germline ends. This clonotype was seen more than once but under ten times. The antigen remains undetermined. Using RNA transcripts, the TCR beta CDR3 regions were amplified. First-round RT-PCR with HTBI primers preceded a second-round multiplex PCR. One entry per CDR3 protein, called by TCRdb with MiXCR from the multiplex PCR reads. The table lists about 700,000 distinct CDR3 sequences, roughly two fifths of them singletons. Sequenced material: peripheral blood. This chain joins TRBV12-3 or TRBV12-4 and TRBJ1-2; D uncertain. This sequence was found in an adult man with Graves' ophthalmopathy. In DNA, the CDR3 is TGTGCCAGCAGTAGAGAGGCAGGTCCTCCGGGGGGCTACACCTTC. Residues: CASSREAGPPGGYTF.